This T cell receptor beta chain was observed in a study of Tregs in tolerant kidney transplant recipients. Notes on the study in general: Biological reproducibility was not directly addressed, but technical replication error appeared minimal. Expanding Tregs on activated donor B cells appeared to best identify donor-specific TCRbeta clones.

Only in-frame clones appear in the TCRdb table, and some are missing; sequencing was by immunoSEQ multiplex PCR. The table lists around 120,000 clones, about 90% of them singletons. Comments on this clone: Its target is not known.

Unstimulated Tregs (CD4+CD25+CD127-) and CD4+CD25- non-Tregs were sorted from PBMCs. The germline CDR1 and CDR2 sequences are MRHNA and SNTAGT. The CDR3 length is 13 residues. The V end was cut by 5 bases, the J end by 0 bases, with 7 bases between. The clonotype was recovered from a human donor in good health. The sample was CD4+ T cells from blood. The chain is built from TRBV6-4 and TRBJ1-1, with a weak D call TRBD1 (5 bases). The CDR3 here is CASSLQVNTEAFF. The CDR3 coding sequence is TGTGCCAGCAGTCTACAGGTGAACACTGAAGCTTTCTTT.